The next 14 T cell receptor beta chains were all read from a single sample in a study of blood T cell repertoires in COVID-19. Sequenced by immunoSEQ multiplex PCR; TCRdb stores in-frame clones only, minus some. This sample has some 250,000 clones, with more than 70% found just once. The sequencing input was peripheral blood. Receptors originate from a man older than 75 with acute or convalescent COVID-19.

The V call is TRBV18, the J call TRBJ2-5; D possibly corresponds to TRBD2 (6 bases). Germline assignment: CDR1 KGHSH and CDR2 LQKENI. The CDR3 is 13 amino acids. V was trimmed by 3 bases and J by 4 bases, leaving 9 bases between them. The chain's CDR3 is CASSPMGGETQYF. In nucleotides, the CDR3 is TGTGCCAGCTCACCGATGGGGGGAGAGACCCAGTACTTC.

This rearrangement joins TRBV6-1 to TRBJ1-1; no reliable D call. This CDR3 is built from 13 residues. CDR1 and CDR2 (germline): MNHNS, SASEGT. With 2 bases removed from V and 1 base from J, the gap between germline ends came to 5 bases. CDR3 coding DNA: TGTGCCAGCAGTGAATTGAGGAACACTGAAGCTTTCTTT. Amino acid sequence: CASSELRNTEAFF.

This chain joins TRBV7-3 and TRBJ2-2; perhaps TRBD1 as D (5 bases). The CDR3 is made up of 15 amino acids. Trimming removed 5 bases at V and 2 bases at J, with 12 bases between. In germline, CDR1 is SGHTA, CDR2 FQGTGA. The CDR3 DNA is TGTGCCAGCAGCCCTCTTCAGGGAAACACCGGGGAGCTGTTTTTT. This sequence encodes CASSPLQGNTGELFF. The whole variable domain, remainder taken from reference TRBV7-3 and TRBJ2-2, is GAGVSQTPSNKVTEKGKYVELRCDPISGHTALYWYRQSLGQGPEFLIYFQGTGAADDSGLPNDRFFAVRPEGSVSTLKIQRTERGDSAVYLCASSPLQGNTGELFFGEGSRLTVL.

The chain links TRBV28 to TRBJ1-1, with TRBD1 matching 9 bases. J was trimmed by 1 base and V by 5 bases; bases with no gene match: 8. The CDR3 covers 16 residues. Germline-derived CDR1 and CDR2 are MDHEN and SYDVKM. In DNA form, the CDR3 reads TGTGCCAGCAGTCCCGGACAGGGGCGAAAGAACACTGAAGCTTTCTTT. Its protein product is CASSPGQGRKNTEAFF.

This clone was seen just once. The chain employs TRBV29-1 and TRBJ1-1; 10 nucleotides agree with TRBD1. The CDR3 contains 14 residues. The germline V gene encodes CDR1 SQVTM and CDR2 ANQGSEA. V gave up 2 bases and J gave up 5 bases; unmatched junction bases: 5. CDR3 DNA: TGCAGCGTTGAAACCGGGACAGGGGTAACTGAAGCTTTCTTT. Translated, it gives CSVETGTGVTEAFF.

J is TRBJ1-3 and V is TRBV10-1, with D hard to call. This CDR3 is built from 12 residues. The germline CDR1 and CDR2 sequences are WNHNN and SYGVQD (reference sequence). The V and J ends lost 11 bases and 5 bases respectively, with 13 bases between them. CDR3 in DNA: TGCGCCCACTGGAGGGTGAGAAACACCATATATTTT. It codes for CAHWRVRNTIYF.

In DNA form, the CDR3 reads TGCGCCAGCAGTGTCTTCCAAGGGGGGGGTCTATCCTACAATGAGCAGTTCTTC. As protein: CASSVFQGGGLSYNEQFF. The J gene is TRBJ2-1, the V gene TRBV10-1, with a weak D call TRBD2 (7 bases). Trimming left V 4 bases short and J 1 base short, with 20 bases between. Germline lookup yields CDR1 WNHNN and CDR2 SYGVQD (reference sequence). The CDR3 loop spans 18 amino acids.

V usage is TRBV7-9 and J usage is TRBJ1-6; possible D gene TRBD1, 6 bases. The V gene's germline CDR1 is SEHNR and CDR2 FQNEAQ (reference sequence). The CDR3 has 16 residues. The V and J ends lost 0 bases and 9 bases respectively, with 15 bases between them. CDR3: CASSLATGLGSSPLHF. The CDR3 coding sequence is TGTGCCAGCAGCTTAGCGACAGGACTGGGTAGTTCACCCCTCCACTTT.

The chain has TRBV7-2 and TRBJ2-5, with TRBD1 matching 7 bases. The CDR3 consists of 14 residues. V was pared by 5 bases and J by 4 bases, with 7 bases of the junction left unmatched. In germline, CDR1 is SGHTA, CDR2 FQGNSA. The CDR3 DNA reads TGTGCCAGCAGCCCTCCGACAGGGAGAGAGACCCAGTACTTC. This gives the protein CASSPPTGRETQYF.

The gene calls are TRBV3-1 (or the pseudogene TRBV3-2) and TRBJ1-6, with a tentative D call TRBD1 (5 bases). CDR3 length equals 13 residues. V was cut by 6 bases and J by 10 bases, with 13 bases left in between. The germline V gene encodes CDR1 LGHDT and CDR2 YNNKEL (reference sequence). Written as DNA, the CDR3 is TGTGCCAGCAGAACGGGGGTTGGCTCACCCCTCCACTTT. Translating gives CASRTGVGSPLHF.

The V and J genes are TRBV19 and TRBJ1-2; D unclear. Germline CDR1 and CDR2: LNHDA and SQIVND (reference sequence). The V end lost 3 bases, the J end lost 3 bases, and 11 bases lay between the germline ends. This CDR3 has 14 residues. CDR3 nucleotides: TGTGCCAGTAGTATGTACCCCCCGGACTATGGCTACACCTTC. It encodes CASSMYPPDYGYTF.

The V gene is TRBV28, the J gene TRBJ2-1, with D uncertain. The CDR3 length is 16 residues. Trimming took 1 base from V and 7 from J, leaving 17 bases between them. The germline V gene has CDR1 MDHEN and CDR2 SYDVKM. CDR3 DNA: TGTGCCAGCAGTTTATCCCCGGGTTCCCATGCGAATGAGCAGTTCTTC. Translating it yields CASSLSPGSHANEQFF. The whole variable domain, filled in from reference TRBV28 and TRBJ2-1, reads DVKVTQSSRYLVKRTGEKVFLECVQDMDHENMFWYRQDPGLGLRLIYFSYDVKMKEKGDIPEGYSVSREKKERFSLILESASTNQTSMYLCASSLSPGSHANEQFFGPGTRLTVL.

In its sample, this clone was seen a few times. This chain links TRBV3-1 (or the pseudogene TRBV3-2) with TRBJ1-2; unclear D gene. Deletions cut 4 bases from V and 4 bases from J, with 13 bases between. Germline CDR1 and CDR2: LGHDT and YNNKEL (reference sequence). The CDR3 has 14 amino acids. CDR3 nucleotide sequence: TGTGCCAGCAGCCGCCACACCGAGGGCTATGGCTACACCTTC. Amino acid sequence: CASSRHTEGYGYTF.

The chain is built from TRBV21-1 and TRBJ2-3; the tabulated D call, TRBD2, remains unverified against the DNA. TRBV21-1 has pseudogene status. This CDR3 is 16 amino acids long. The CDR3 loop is CASSKGGPHCTDTQYF. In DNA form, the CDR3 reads TGTGCCAGCAGCAAAGGAGGCCCCCATTGCACAGATACGCAGTATTTT.